The 23 T cell receptor beta chains below come from one sample, sequenced in a study of T cell clonality in common variable immunodeficiency. The method was immunoSEQ multiplex PCR; TCRdb's version includes in-frame clones alone and lacks a portion of them. Listed for the sample are roughly 38,000 clones, none seen a single time. The sequenced sample was peripheral blood mononuclear cells. The origin of the receptors is a person aged 18-70 years in good health.

This clone appeared many times. The sequenced fragment ends 3 residues before the CDR3 boundary, so the rest is inferred from the germline J gene. This sequence joins TRBV10-2 and TRBJ2-1; D might be TRBD2 (6 bases). Germline-derived CDR1 and CDR2 are WSHSY and SAAADI. The ends were cut back, 4 bases at V and 7 bases at J, with 11 bases in the middle. This CDR3 has 13 residues. The CDR3 DNA, read in part, is TGCGCCAGCAGTGCGGGGGTCCCAAATGAG. Encoded protein: CASSAGVPNE. The CDR3 as a whole reads CASSAGVPNEQFF.

This clone was detected a few times. Read sequence stops 3 residues before the CDR3 end, and the germline J gene provides the missing end. J is TRBJ2-2 and V is TRBV19; 7 nucleotides match TRBD1. Germline V gives CDR1 LNHDA, CDR2 SQIVND (reference sequence). This CDR3 contains 14 residues. The CDR3 DNA, read in part, is TGTGCCAGTCGACCGGGACAGATAAGGGAAAAG. Its protein product is CASRPGQIREK. The CDR3 in its entirety is CASRPGQIREKLFF. Based on the CDR3 plus reference TRBV19 and TRBJ2-2, the full variable domain is DGGITQSPKYLFRKEGQNVTLSCEQNLNHDAMYWYRQDPGQGLRLIYYSQIVNDFQKGDIAEGYSVSREKKESFPLTVTSAQKNPTAFYLCASRPGQIREKLFFGEGSRLTVL.

In its sample, this clone was seen many times. The read finishes 3 residues shy of the CDR3 end, and the germline J gene is used to complete it. The chain links TRBV20-1 to TRBJ1-2; D remains unclear. This CDR3 is built from 13 residues. The germline gives CDR1 DFQATT, CDR2 SNEGSKA (reference sequence). CDR3 amino acids: CSARDLVGYDYTF. The DNA read from the CDR3 is TGCAGTGCTAGAGATCTAGTCGGCTACGAC.

This clone appeared many times. The sequence runs out 3 residues before the end of the CDR3; the remainder is reconstructed from the germline J gene. The chain employs TRBV20-1 and TRBJ2-3; 14 bases align to TRBD2. Unmatched junction bases numbered 4, after V lost 3 bases and J lost 5 bases. The CDR3 length is 15 residues. Germline V gene lookup returns CDR1 DFQATT and CDR2 SNEGSKA (reference sequence). CDR3 sequence: CSASIGTSGRDTQYF. The CDR3 bases that were read are TGCAGTGCTAGTATTGGGACTAGCGGGAGAGATACG.

This clone was recorded at least ten times. From the germline J gene comes the end of the CDR3, since the read stops 3 residues before it. This chain connects TRBV28 to TRBJ1-1; no definite D call. The germline V and J ends were trimmed by 1 base and 3 bases, with 3 bases remaining between them. The CDR3 extends over 12 amino acids. CDR1 is MDHEN and CDR2 is SYDVKM in the germline V gene. The covered CDR3 bases are TGTGCCAGCAGTTTATCGTACACTGAA. Translated, it gives CASSLSYTE. The CDR3 in full is CASSLSYTEAFF. Complete variable domain (other parts from reference TRBV28 and TRBJ1-1): DVKVTQSSRYLVKRTGEKVFLECVQDMDHENMFWYRQDPGLGLRLIYFSYDVKMKEKGDIPEGYSVSREKKERFSLILESASTNQTSMYLCASSLSYTEAFFGQGTRLTVV.

This clone showed up many times. The CDR3 end is not reached by the read, which stops 3 residues before it; the germline J gene fills it in. This rearrangement joins TRBV7-9 to TRBJ1-2, with D uncertain. The germline CDR1 and CDR2 sequences are SEHNR and FQNEAQ (reference sequence). V was cut by 5 bases and J by 3 bases, with 13 bases left in between. CDR3 length: 14 amino acids. CDR3 region: CASSPPVLYYGYTF. Incomplete CDR3 DNA: TGTGCCAGCAGCCCCCCGGTCCTTTACTATGGC.

This clone was observed many times. The observed sequence ends 3 residues before the CDR3 terminus, with the missing tail filled in from the germline J gene. V is TRBV19 and J is TRBJ1-1; D is uncertain. CDR1 is LNHDA and CDR2 is SQIVND in the germline V gene (reference sequence). The CDR3 totals 11 residues. V dropped 3 bases and J dropped 5 bases, with 4 bases sitting between them. CDR3 bases read: TGTGCCAGTAGTATCGGTACTGAA. The encoded protein is CASSIGTE. The CDR3 as a whole reads CASSIGTEAFF.

This clone was seen at least ten times. The CDR3 end lies 3 residues beyond the end of the read and is filled in from the germline J gene. V gene TRBV19 combines with J gene TRBJ2-1; maybe TRBD1 (7 bases). Germline V gene sequence: CDR1 LNHDA, CDR2 SQIVND (reference sequence). The CDR3 is 15 residues long. The germline V and J ends were trimmed by 3 bases and 5 bases, with 14 bases remaining between them. The CDR3 protein is CASSIARGVNNEQFF. The CDR3 DNA, read in part, is TGTGCCAGTAGTATCGCCAGGGGGGTTAACAATGAG.

This clone was counted between two and nine times. The read is 3 residues too short to cover the CDR3 end, so that end is filled in from the germline J gene. The chain employs TRBV7-7 and TRBJ2-7; 7 bases match TRBD2. J lost 4 bases, V lost 5 bases, and 2 bases had no gene match. Germline loops: CDR1 SSHAT, CDR2 FNYEAQ (reference sequence). There are 12 residues in the CDR3. CDR3 DNA, as far as it was read: TGTGCCAGCAGCCCCGGGGGGTACGAG. It is translated as CASSPGGYE. The entire CDR3 reads CASSPGGYEQYF.

This clone has ten or more counts. Read coverage stops 3 residues before the CDR3 terminus; the germline J gene supplies the remainder. The V gene is TRBV30, the J gene TRBJ2-7; 7 bases fit TRBD1. CDR1 and CDR2 (germline): GTSNPN, SVGIG (reference sequence). The V and J ends lost 2 bases and 5 bases, in that order; junction bases with no gene match: 15. The CDR3 length is 16 residues. CDR3 region: CAWSPSGTAGRDEQYF. The sequenced part of the CDR3 DNA is TGTGCCTGGAGTCCATCCGGGACAGCAGGAAGGGACGAG. The complete variable domain, with remaining parts taken from reference TRBV30 and TRBJ2-7, reads SQTIHQWPATLVQPVGSPLSLECTVEGTSNPNLYWYRQAAGRGLQLLFYSVGIGQISSEVPQNLSASRPQDRQFILSSKKLLLSDSGFYLCAWSPSGTAGRDEQYFGPGTRLTVT.

This clone is categorized as medium-sized. The read comes to an end 3 residues before the CDR3 does, leaving the germline J gene to fill in the end. The V call is TRBV6-2 or TRBV6-3, the J call TRBJ2-3, with 8 positions matching TRBD2. The J segment lost 2 bases and the V segment lost 8 bases, leaving 3 bases of the junction unmatched. The germline gives CDR1 MNHEY, CDR2 SVGEGT. The CDR3 is made up of 13 amino acids. The chain's CDR3 is CASSTSDTDTQYF. The sequenced part of the CDR3 DNA is TGTGCCAGCTCGACTAGCGACACAGATACG.

Many counts were recorded for this clone. The sequenced fragment ends 3 residues before the CDR3 boundary, so the rest is inferred from the germline J gene. The genes are TRBV29-1 and TRBJ2-2; TRBD1 matches 7 bases. Germline-derived CDR1 and CDR2 are SQVTM and ANQGSEA. There are 14 residues in the CDR3. The V segment lost 4 bases and the J segment 3 bases; nucleotides outside the gene matches: 5. CDR3 DNA (partial): TGCAGCGTTGCCACAGGGGTTGACACCGGGGAG. Protein sequence: CSVATGVDTGE. The CDR3 reads in full as CSVATGVDTGELFF.

At least ten counts were recorded for this clone. The read halts 3 residues ahead of the CDR3 end, with the missing end drawn from the germline J gene. The chain employs TRBV30 and TRBJ2-5; 10 bases align to TRBD1. The CDR3 loop spans 13 amino acids. Losses at the gene ends were 2 bases for V and 7 bases for J; bases not matched to a gene: 4. CDR1 is GTSNPN and CDR2 is SVGIG in the germline V gene (reference sequence). CDR3 loop: CAWSTRDRGTQYF. The covered CDR3 bases are TGTGCCTGGAGTACCCGGGACAGGGGGACC.

With regard to this clone: The CDR3 end lies 3 residues beyond the end of the read and is filled in from the germline J gene. V is TRBV29-1 and J is TRBJ2-3; D not resolved. Germline V gene lookup returns CDR1 SQVTM and CDR2 ANQGSEA. This CDR3 contains 17 residues. The CDR3 is CSVDFFWAHLPQETQYF. CDR3 DNA (partial): TGCAGCGTTGATTTCTTTTGGGCCCATCTCCCGCAAGAGACG.

As regards this clone: The CDR3 goes on 3 residues after the read ends, and that part is filled in from the germline J gene. The chain has TRBV19 and TRBJ2-7; 7 positions agree with TRBD1. This CDR3 has 12 amino acids. Losses at the gene ends were 6 bases for V and 3 bases for J; bases not matched to a gene: 2. CDR1 is LNHDA, CDR2 SQIVND, per germline (reference sequence). CDR3 in amino acids: CASSRDSYEQYF. CDR3 DNA (partial): TGTGCCAGTAGCCGGGACAGCTACGAG.

Ten or more counts support this clone. With the read ending 3 residues before the CDR3 end, the germline J gene is used to fill in that end. The V call is TRBV30, the J call TRBJ1-6, with D hard to call. Deletions cut 4 bases from V and 0 bases from J, with 7 bases between. Per the germline V gene, CDR1 is GTSNPN and CDR2 is SVGIG (reference sequence). This CDR3 has 14 amino acids. The CDR3 here is CAWTLNSYNSPLHF. CDR3 DNA, as far as it was read: TGTGCCTGGACACTAAACTCCTATAATTCACCC.

A remark on this clone: The CDR3 is cut off 3 residues early in the read; its end comes from the germline J gene. The rearrangement links TRBV30 to TRBJ1-5; TRBD1 matches at 7 bases. Trimming cost V 3 bases and J 4 bases; bases outside gene matches: 3. CDR3 length equals 13 residues. Per germline, CDR1 GTSNPN and CDR2 SVGIG (reference sequence). The sequenced CDR3 bases are TGTGCCTGGAGGGGACAGCCAAATCAGCCC. Its translation: CAWRGQPNQP. The whole CDR3 sequence is CAWRGQPNQPQHF.

This clone was detected ten times or more. The CDR3 is cut off 3 residues early in the read; its end comes from the germline J gene. Other DNA sequences in this specimen translate into the identical CDR3. The chain links TRBV19 to TRBJ1-1, with D perhaps matching TRBD1 (6 bases). This CDR3 is 14 amino acids long. Between the trimmed V and J ends, which lost 4 bases and 0 bases, there was a span of 9 bases. Germline V gives CDR1 LNHDA, CDR2 SQIVND (reference sequence). The sequenced part of the CDR3 DNA is TGTGCCAGTAGTACGCAGGGGATGAACACTGAA. Protein product: CASSTQGMNTE. The whole CDR3 region reads CASSTQGMNTEAFF.

As regards this clone: From the germline J gene comes the end of the CDR3, since the read stops 3 residues before it. This chain connects TRBV2 to TRBJ1-5; 7 bases map to TRBD1. CDR1 and CDR2 (germline): SNHLY, FYNNEI. Trimming removed 4 bases from V and 5 bases from J; junction bases left unmatched: 5. This CDR3 region has 14 residues. Incomplete CDR3 DNA: TGTGCCAGCAGTGCCTGGACAGGCTATCAGCCC. Amino acids: CASSAWTGYQP. The CDR3 in its entirety is CASSAWTGYQPQHF.

This clone showed up many times. The observed sequence ends 3 residues before the CDR3 terminus, with the missing tail filled in from the germline J gene. The J gene is TRBJ2-7, the V gene TRBV4-1; TRBD1 agrees at 8 bases. Trimming at V came to 0 bases and at J to 2 bases, leaving 3 bases not matched to a gene. The germline CDR1 and CDR2 sequences are MGHRA and YSYEKL. The CDR3 has 15 residues. The CDR3 bases that were read are TGCGCCAGCAGCCAAGAGACAGGGGTTCCCTACGAG. Encoded protein: CASSQETGVPYE. The whole CDR3 is CASSQETGVPYEQYF.

To note about this clone: The CDR3 is cut off 3 residues early in the read; its end comes from the germline J gene. The chain joins TRBV13 to TRBJ2-3; D tentatively fits TRBD1 or TRBD2 (6 bases each). Per germline, CDR1 PRHDT and CDR2 FYEKMQ (reference sequence). CDR3 length: 15 residues. The CDR3 loop is CASSLRRGSNQPQYF. The part of the CDR3 DNA that was read is TGTGCCAGCAGTTTAAGGAGGGGGTCAAATCAGCCG.

This clone was recorded at least ten times. Read coverage stops 3 residues before the CDR3 terminus; the germline J gene supplies the remainder. The chain has TRBV10-3 and TRBJ2-1, with D perhaps TRBD2 (5 bases). Trimming stripped 0 bases from V and 5 bases from J, with 8 bases between. This CDR3 has 14 residues. Per the germline V gene, CDR1 is ENHRY and CDR2 is SYGVKD. The sequenced CDR3 bases are TGTGCCATCAGTGAGTCTGGAGCGGACAATGAG. Its protein product is CAISESGADNE. The CDR3 reads in full as CAISESGADNEQFF.

Many counts were recorded for this clone. Read sequence stops 3 residues before the CDR3 end, and the germline J gene provides the missing end. The rearrangement links TRBV30 to TRBJ1-1; D may be TRBD1 (5 bases). The CDR3 length is 13 residues. From germline, CDR1 is GTSNPN and CDR2 SVGIG (reference sequence). Trimming stripped 2 bases from V and 5 bases from J, with 12 bases between. The sequenced part of the CDR3 DNA is TGTGCCTGGAGTCGGGGGTTAGGAACTGAA. Translating gives CAWSRGLGTE. The entire CDR3 reads CAWSRGLGTEAFF.